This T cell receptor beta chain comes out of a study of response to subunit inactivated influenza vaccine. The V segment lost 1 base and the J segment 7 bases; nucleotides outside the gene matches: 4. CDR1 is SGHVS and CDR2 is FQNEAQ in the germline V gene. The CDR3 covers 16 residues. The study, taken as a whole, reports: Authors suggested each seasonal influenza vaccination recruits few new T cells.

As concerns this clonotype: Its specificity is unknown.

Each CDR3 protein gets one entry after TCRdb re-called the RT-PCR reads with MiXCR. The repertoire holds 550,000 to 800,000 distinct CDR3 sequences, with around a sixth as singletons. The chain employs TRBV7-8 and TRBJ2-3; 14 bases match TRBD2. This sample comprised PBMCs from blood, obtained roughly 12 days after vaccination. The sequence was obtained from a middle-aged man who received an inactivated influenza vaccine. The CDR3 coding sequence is TGTGCCAGCAGCTTAGGGGGACTAGCGGGAGTTTATACGCAGTATTTT. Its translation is CASSLGGLAGVYTQYF.